The present T cell receptor (beta chain) was sequenced within a study of PD-1 blockade in classical Hodgkin lymphoma. General study results and limits: Sources of repertoire differences remain undefined, possibly disease activity or prior therapy. Baseline TCR diversity was reportedly lower in newly diagnosed patients than in healthy donors. It was reported as lower still in relapsed/refractory patients.

Time point: newly diagnosed, previously untreated cHL patient sample. Out of thawed PBMCs, magnetic negative selection purified CD4+ T cells. It was PBMCs in newly diagnosed, untreated classical Hodgkin lymphoma that served as comparison. Clones were read by immunoSEQ multiplex PCR, and TCRdb kept only the in-frame ones, dropping some. The sample has 25,000 to 35,000 clones, around 89% seen once. Trimming at V came to 4 bases and at J to 9 bases, leaving 2 bases not matched to a gene. The CDR3 loop spans 11 amino acids. Germline lookup yields CDR1 DFQATT and CDR2 SNEGSKA (reference sequence). Concerning this clone itself: The antigen is undetermined.

V is TRBV20-1 and J is TRBJ2-2; 7 bases match TRBD1. Sequenced sample: CD4+ T cells from blood. The origin of this receptor is a human donor with classical Hodgkin lymphoma. CDR3 in amino acids: CSAKGGRELFF. Here the CDR3 DNA reads TGCAGTGCTAAAGGGGGCCGGGAGCTGTTTTTT.